Each of the 21 T cell receptor beta chains below was sequenced from the same sample in a study of cytomegalovirus exposure and HLA in healthy donors. PCR used 60 Vbeta primers and 13 Jbeta primers. Assay: immunoSEQ multiplex PCR; the TCRdb copy retains only in-frame clones and omits some. This sample has 90,000 to 120,000 clones, with around 74% found just once. Sequenced material: PBMCs. These TCRs come from a woman aged 40 to 50 in good health and CMV-seropositive.

The chain uses TRBV4-1 and TRBJ1-1; 10 positions match TRBD1. Germline trimming cut 4 bases from V and 0 bases from J; bases unmatched to any gene: 5. The germline gives CDR1 MGHRA, CDR2 YSYEKL. The CDR3 runs 16 residues. CDR3 amino acids: CASSPPDRGVNTEAFF. CDR3 DNA sequence: TGCGCCAGCAGCCCGCCGGACAGGGGGGTGAACACTGAAGCTTTCTTT.

The chain is built from TRBV27 and TRBJ2-7; 9 bases are a match to TRBD1. The CDR3 sequence is 16 residues long. With 6 bases clipped from V and 6 bases from J, the junction kept 15 bases outside the gene matches. Per the germline V gene, CDR1 is MNHEY and CDR2 is SMNVEV (reference sequence). CDR3 in DNA: TGTGCCAGCAGCCCCGATTGGGGACAGGGTTTGTTCGAGCAGTACTTC. Translation gives CASSPDWGQGLFEQYF.

A single count supports this clone. A junction boundary mismatches the germline segment, possibly from a read error. J is TRBJ2-5 and V is TRBV2; 13 bases are shared with TRBD2. The CDR3 runs to 14 residues. Germline CDR1 and CDR2: SNHLY and FYNNEI. CDR3 nucleotide sequence: TGTGCCGGAGGACTAGCGGGGGCCCAAGAAACCCAGTACTTC. Translating gives CAGGLAGAQETQYF.

V gene TRBV5-1 combines with J gene TRBJ1-2; 9 bases are shared with TRBD1. The CDR3 totals 14 residues. Germline values: CDR1 SGHRS, CDR2 YFSETQ. V gave up 3 bases and J gave up 8 bases; unmatched junction bases: 8. The CDR3 is CASSSIQGAGGYTF. DNA for the CDR3: TGCGCCAGCAGCTCGATACAGGGGGCAGGGGGCTACACCTTC.

Worth noting for this clone: Germline is not matched at one junction end, which may reflect a read error. The chain employs TRBV7-7 and TRBJ2-3; tentative D call: TRBD2 (6 bases). Germline V gene lookup returns CDR1 SSHAT and CDR2 FNYEAQ (reference sequence). The CDR3 contains 14 residues. The CDR3 DNA is TGTGCTAGCAGCCCTAGACCCGGGGGAGATACGCAGTATTTT. It translates to CASSPRPGGDTQYF.

The chain joins TRBV5-1 to TRBJ2-7; 8 nucleotides match TRBD1. Trimming at V came to 0 bases and at J to 5 bases, leaving 7 bases not matched to a gene. The germline V gene has CDR1 SGHRS and CDR2 YFSETQ. This CDR3 is 15 amino acids long. The DNA for the CDR3 is TGCGCCAGCAGCTTGGGGACAGGGTTAACAGACGAGCAGTACTTC. It translates to CASSLGTGLTDEQYF.

The CDR3 loop reads CASNQMTGGEQFF. For the CDR3, the DNA is TGTGCCAGCAACCAAATGACGGGGGGTGAGCAGTTCTTC. The chain carries TRBV7-6 and TRBJ2-1; 7 bases match TRBD2. The V gene's germline CDR1 is SGHVS and CDR2 FNYEAQ. Losses at the gene ends were 7 bases for V and 9 bases for J; bases not matched to a gene: 9. The CDR3 totals 13 residues.

This clone was counted only a few times. The chain joins TRBV21-1 to TRBJ2-1; TRBD1 was called by the table and not checked on the DNA. TRBV21-1 is assigned pseudogene status. The CDR3 sequence is 11 residues long. CDR3 protein: CASSTGNEQFF. In nucleotides, the CDR3 is TGTGCCAGCTCGACAGGGAATGAGCAGTTCTTC.

The genes are TRBV30 and TRBJ2-7; no clear D. Trimming stripped 5 bases from V and 6 bases from J, with 11 bases between. CDR3 length: 11 residues. Per germline, CDR1 GTSNPN and CDR2 SVGIG (reference sequence). DNA for the CDR3: TGTGCCTGGGCTGACATTACCGAGCAGTACTTC. It encodes CAWADITEQYF.

The chain employs TRBV29-1 and TRBJ1-4; a weak D match, TRBD1 (6 bases). CDR3 size: 13 residues. Trimming removed 4 bases from V and 8 bases from J, with 14 bases in between. Per the germline V gene, CDR1 is SQVTM and CDR2 is ANQGSEA. The CDR3 reads CSVGARGGEKLFF. CDR3 nucleotides: TGCAGCGTTGGGGCCAGGGGTGGAGAAAAACTGTTTTTT.

The CDR3 DNA sequence: TGTGCCAGCAGCTTCAGGGGCCAAGAGACCCAGTACTTC. Amino acids: CASSFRGQETQYF. The chain employs TRBV2 and TRBJ2-5; D is possibly TRBD1 (6 bases). V dropped 6 bases and J dropped 1 base, with 9 bases sitting between them. Germline CDR1 is SNHLY and CDR2 is FYNNEI. The CDR3 has 13 residues.

The DNA of the CDR3 is TGTGCCAGCAGCCAAGCTCTAGCGGGCAATACGCAGTATTTT. Translating gives CASSQALAGNTQYF. This sequence joins TRBV4-2 and TRBJ2-3, with 8 bases fitting TRBD2. The CDR3 sequence is 14 residues long. Trimming cost V 1 base and J 7 bases; bases outside gene matches: 4. CDR1 LGHNA and CDR2 YNFKEQ come from the germline V gene.

V is TRBV25-1 and J is TRBJ1-6; D is ambiguous. V lost 7 bases and J 7 bases, leaving 14 bases between the germline ends. The germline CDR1 and CDR2 sequences are MGHDK and SYGVNS. CDR3 length: 14 residues. The CDR3 reads CASIPSRGNSPLHF. The CDR3 nucleotides are TGTGCCAGCATTCCGAGTCGAGGGAATTCACCCCTCCACTTT.

The rearrangement links TRBV2 to TRBJ1-1, with D unresolved. In germline, CDR1 is SNHLY, CDR2 FYNNEI. The CDR3 is made up of 13 amino acids. The V end lost 7 bases, the J end lost 5 bases, and 14 bases lay between the germline ends. CDR3 bases: TGTGCCAGCACCGGAGGGTTGGGAACTGAAGCTTTCTTT. Translation gives CASTGGLGTEAFF. Complete variable domain (other parts from reference TRBV2 and TRBJ1-1): EPEVTQTPSHQVTQMGQEVILRCVPISNHLYFYWYRQILGQKVEFLVSFYNNEISEKSEIFDDQFSVERPDGSNFTLKIRSTKLEDSAMYFCASTGGLGTEAFFGQGTRLTVV.

The chain links TRBV1 to TRBJ2-5; whether TRBD2, the table's D call, matches the DNA was not checked. TRBV1 is a recognized pseudogene. CDR3 size: 19 residues. CDR3: CTSSQDSIRVAGGPETQYF. CDR3 sequence (DNA): TGCACCAGCAGCCAAGATTCGATTCGTGTAGCGGGGGGGCCGGAGACCCAGTACTTC.

This clone has only one observation. V gene TRBV27 combines with J gene TRBJ2-5; the D gene is possibly TRBD1 (5 bases). Germline loops: CDR1 MNHEY, CDR2 SMNVEV (reference sequence). Deletions cut 0 bases from V and 5 bases from J, with 13 bases between. The CDR3 is made up of 15 amino acids. This CDR3 is CASSLSGQGSETQYF. CDR3 DNA sequence: TGTGCCAGCAGTTTATCTGGGCAGGGTAGCGAGACCCAGTACTTC.

V gene TRBV2 combines with J gene TRBJ1-5, with 10 bases aligning to TRBD1. CDR1 and CDR2 (germline): SNHLY, FYNNEI. This CDR3 has 14 residues. For the CDR3, the DNA is TGTGTCAGTGGACCGGGACAGGGGAATCAGCCCCAGCATTTT. This translates into CVSGPGQGNQPQHF.

V and J are TRBV5-1 and TRBJ2-1, with 13 positions matching TRBD2. This CDR3 region has 16 residues. Germline values: CDR1 SGHRS, CDR2 YFSETQ. V lost 3 bases, J lost 4 bases, and 4 bases stayed unmatched. The CDR3 sequence: CASSSTSGGGYNEQFF. CDR3 bases: TGCGCCAGCAGCTCCACTAGCGGGGGGGGGTACAATGAGCAGTTCTTC.

The V and J genes are TRBV6-5 and TRBJ2-5; 13 bases are a match to TRBD2. The CDR3 runs to 14 residues. With V trimmed by 7 bases and J by 5 bases, 4 bases remained unmatched. The germline gives CDR1 MNHEY, CDR2 SVGAGI. CDR3 sequence (DNA): TGTGCCAGCAAAACACTAGCGGGGGGGGAGACCCAGTACTTC. It specifies CASKTLAGGETQYF.

The genes are TRBV30 and TRBJ2-2; tentatively, D is TRBD2 (5 bases). The CDR3 extends over 15 amino acids. Trimming removed 3 bases from V and 5 bases from J, with 16 bases in between. CDR1 and CDR2 (germline): GTSNPN, SVGIG (reference sequence). CDR3 loop: CAWSPSLGGTGELFF. CDR3 in DNA: TGTGCCTGGAGCCCCTCCCTCGGCGGGACCGGGGAGCTGTTTTTT. The complete variable domain, with remaining parts taken from reference TRBV30 and TRBJ2-2, reads SQTIHQWPATLVQPVGSPLSLECTVEGTSNPNLYWYRQAAGRGLQLLFYSVGIGQISSEVPQNLSASRPQDRQFILSSKKLLLSDSGFYLCAWSPSLGGTGELFFGEGSRLTVL.

The V and J genes are TRBV5-6 and TRBJ1-6; 7 bases align to TRBD1. The trim removed 1 base at V and 4 bases at J, leaving 2 bases unmatched. Germline V gene lookup returns CDR1 SGHDT and CDR2 YYEEEE. CDR3 length equals 15 residues. This chain's CDR3 is CASSLRDSYNSPLHF. In nucleotides, the CDR3 is TGTGCCAGCAGCTTGAGGGACAGTTATAATTCACCCCTCCACTTT.